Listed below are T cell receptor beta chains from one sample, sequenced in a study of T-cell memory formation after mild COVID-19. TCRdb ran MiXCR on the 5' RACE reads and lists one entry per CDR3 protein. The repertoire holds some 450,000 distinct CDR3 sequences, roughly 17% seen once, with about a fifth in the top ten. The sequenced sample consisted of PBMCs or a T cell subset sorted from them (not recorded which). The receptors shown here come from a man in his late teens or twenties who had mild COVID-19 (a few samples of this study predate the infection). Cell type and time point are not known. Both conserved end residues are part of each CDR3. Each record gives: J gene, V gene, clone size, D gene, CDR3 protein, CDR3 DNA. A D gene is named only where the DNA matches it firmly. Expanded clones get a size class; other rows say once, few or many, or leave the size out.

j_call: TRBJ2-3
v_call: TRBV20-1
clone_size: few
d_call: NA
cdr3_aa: CSARDLGRPDTQYF
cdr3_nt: TGCAGTGCTAGAGATCTGGGGAGGCCAGATACGCAGTATTTT

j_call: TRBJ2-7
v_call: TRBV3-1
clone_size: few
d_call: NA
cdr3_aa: CASSQGTYTYEQYF
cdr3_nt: TGTGCCAGCAGCCAAGGGACATATACCTACGAGCAGTACTTC

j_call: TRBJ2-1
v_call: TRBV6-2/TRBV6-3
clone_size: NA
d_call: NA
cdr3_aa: CASSWMTIDGYNEQFF
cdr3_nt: TGTGCCAGCAGTTGGATGACCATCGATGGCTACAATGAGCAGTTCTTC

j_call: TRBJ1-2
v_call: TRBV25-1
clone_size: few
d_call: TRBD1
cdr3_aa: CASSSMNRDRELGGYTF
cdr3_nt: TGTGCCAGCAGTTCGATGAACCGGGACAGGGAGTTGGGAGGCTACACCTTC

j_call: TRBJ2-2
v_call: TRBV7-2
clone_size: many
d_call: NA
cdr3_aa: CASSLDSVNTGELFF
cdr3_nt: TGTGCCAGCAGCTTAGACTCTGTAAACACCGGGGAGCTGTTTTTT

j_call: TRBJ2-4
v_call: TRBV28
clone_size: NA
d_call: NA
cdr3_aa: CASSPDYGNIQYF
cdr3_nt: TGTGCCAGCAGCCCGGACTATGGGAACATTCAGTACTTC

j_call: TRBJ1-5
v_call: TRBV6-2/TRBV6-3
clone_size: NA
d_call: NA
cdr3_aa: CASSYGWGKQPQHF
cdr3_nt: TGTGCCAGCAGTTACGGGTGGGGAAAGCAGCCCCAGCATTTT

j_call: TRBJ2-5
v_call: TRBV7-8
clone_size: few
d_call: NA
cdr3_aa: CASSLGKGALGETQYF
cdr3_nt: TGTGCCAGCAGCTTAGGGAAAGGTGCCCTGGGAGAGACCCAGTACTTC

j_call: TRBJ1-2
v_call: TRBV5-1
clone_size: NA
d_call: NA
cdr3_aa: CASSSGARQGNGYTF
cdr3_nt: TGCGCCAGCAGCTCGGGGGCTAGGCAGGGGAATGGCTACACCTTC

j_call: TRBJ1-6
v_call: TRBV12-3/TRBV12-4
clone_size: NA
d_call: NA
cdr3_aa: CASSPEFNSPLHF
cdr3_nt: TGTGCCAGCAGTCCAGAGTTTAATTCACCCCTCCACTTT

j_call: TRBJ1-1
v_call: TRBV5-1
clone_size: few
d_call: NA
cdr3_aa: CASSLGSNMNTEAFF
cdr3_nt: TGCGCCAGCAGCTTGGGGAGTAATATGAACACTGAAGCTTTCTTT

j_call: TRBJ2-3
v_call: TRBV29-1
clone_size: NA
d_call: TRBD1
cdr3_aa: CSVAVGQGATDTQYF
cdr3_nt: TGCAGCGTTGCAGTCGGACAGGGGGCCACAGATACGCAGTATTTT

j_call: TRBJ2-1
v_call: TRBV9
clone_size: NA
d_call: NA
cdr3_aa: CASSVVGSSSYNEQFF
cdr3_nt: TGTGCCAGCAGCGTAGTCGGTTCGAGCTCCTACAATGAGCAGTTCTTC

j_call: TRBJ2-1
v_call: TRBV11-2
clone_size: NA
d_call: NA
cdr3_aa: CASSPTTLHNEQFF
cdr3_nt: TGTGCCAGCAGCCCCACTACCCTTCACAATGAGCAGTTCTTC

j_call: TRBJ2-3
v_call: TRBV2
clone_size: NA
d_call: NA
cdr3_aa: CASRSPNQYF
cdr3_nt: TGTGCCAGCAGGTCTCCCAATCAGTATTTT

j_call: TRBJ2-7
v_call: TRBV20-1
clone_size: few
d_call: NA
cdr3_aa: CRAGRVEPYEQYF
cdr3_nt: TGCAGGGCGGGCCGGGTAGAACCCTACGAGCAGTACTTC

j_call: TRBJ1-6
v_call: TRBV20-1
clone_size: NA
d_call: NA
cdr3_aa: CSARLSYNSPLHF
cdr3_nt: TGCAGTGCTAGGCTCTCCTATAATTCACCCCTCCACTTT

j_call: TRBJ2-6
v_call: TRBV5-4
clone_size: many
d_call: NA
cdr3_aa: CASSLDRSGANVLTF
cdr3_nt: TGTGCCAGCAGCTTGGACCGCTCTGGGGCCAACGTCCTGACTTTC

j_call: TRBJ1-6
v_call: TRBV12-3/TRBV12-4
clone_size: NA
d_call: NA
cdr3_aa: CASSLSRGGSPLHF
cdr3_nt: TGTGCCAGCAGTTTATCCAGGGGAGGTTCACCCCTCCACTTT

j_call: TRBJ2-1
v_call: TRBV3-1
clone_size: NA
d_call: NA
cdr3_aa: CASSQGLGGTYNEQFF
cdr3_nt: TGTGCCAGCAGCCAAGGGTTGGGGGGCACCTACAATGAGCAGTTCTTC

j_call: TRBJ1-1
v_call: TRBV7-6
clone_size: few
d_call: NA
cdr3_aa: CASSLVGGAAGAFF
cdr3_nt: TGTGCCAGCAGCTTAGTAGGAGGAGCGGCCGGGGCTTTCTTT

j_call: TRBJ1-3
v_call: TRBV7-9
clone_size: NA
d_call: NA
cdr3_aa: CASSFRLSSGNTIYF
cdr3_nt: TGTGCCAGCAGCTTTCGCCTGAGCTCTGGAAACACCATATATTTT

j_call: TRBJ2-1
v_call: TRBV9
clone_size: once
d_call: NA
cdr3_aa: CASSVEVFGEQFF
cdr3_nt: TGTGCCAGCAGCGTCGAGGTTTTCGGCGAGCAGTTCTTC

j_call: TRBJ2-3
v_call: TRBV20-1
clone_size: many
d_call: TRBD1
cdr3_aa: CSATPTGRLTDTQYF
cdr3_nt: TGCAGTGCTACCCCGACAGGGAGATTAACAGATACGCAGTATTTT

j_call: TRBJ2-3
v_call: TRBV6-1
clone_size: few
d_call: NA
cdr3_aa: CASSESGVNTQYF
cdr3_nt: TGTGCCAGCAGTGAATCGGGGGTGAATACGCAGTATTTT

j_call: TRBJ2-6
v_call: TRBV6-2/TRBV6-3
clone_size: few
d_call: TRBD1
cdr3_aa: CASTLGQGDYGANVLTF
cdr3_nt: TGTGCCAGCACCCTGGGACAGGGGGACTATGGGGCCAACGTCCTGACTTTC

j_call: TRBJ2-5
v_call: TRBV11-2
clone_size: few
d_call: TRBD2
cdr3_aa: CASSLESSGAETQYF
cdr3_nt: TGTGCCAGCAGCTTAGAGTCTAGCGGGGCTGAGACCCAGTACTTC

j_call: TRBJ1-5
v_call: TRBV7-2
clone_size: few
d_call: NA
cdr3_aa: CASSLVGGSNQPQHF
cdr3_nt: TGTGCCAGCAGTTTAGTTGGGGGTTCCAATCAGCCCCAGCATTTT

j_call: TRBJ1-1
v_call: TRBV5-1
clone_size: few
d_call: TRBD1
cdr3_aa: CASSSGQGTEAFF
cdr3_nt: TGCGCCAGCAGCTCCGGACAGGGTACTGAAGCTTTCTTT

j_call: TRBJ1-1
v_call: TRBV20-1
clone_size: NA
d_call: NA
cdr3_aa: CSARGSRGTTEAFF
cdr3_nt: TGCAGTGCTAGAGGCAGTCGGGGCACCACTGAAGCTTTCTTT

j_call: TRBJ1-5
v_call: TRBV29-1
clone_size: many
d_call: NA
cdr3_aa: CSASDGILGNQPQHF
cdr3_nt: TGCAGCGCCTCGGACGGGATCTTGGGCAATCAGCCCCAGCATTTT

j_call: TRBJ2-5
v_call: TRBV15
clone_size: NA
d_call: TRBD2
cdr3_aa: CATSRDPTGGQETQYF
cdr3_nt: TGTGCCACCAGCAGAGATCCGACGGGGGGACAAGAGACCCAGTACTTC

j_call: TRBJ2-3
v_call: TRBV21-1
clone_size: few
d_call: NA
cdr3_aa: CASSKKTGVADTQYF
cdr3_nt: TGTGCCAGCAGCAAAAAGACAGGGGTGGCAGATACGCAGTATTTT

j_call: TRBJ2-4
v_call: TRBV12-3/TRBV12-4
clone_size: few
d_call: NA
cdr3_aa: CASSFPQGSENIQYF
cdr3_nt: TGTGCCAGCAGTTTCCCTCAGGGGTCGGAAAACATTCAGTACTTC

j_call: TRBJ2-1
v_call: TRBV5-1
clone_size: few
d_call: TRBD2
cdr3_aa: CASTGGTAYNEQFF
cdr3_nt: TGCGCCAGCACCGGGGGGACGGCCTACAATGAGCAGTTCTTC

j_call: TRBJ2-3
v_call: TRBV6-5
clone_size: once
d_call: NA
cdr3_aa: CASSRVVGAGDTQYF
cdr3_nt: TGTGCCAGCTCCCGGGTGGTGGGGGCCGGAGATACGCAGTATTTT

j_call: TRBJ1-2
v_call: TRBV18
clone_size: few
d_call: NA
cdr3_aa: CASSPDQGIDGYTF
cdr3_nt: TGTGCCAGCTCACCAGACCAGGGAATCGATGGCTACACCTTC

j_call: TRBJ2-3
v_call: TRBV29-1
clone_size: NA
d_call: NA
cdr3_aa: CSVEPDEPSPSNTQYF
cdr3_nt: TGCAGCGTTGAACCAGACGAACCATCCCCCAGCAATACGCAGTATTTT

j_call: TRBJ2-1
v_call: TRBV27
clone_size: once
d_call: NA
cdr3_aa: CAWGSSYNEQFF
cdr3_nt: TGTGCTTGGGGAAGCTCCTACAATGAGCAGTTCTTC

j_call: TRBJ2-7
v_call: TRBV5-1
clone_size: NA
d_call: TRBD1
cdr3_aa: CASVRDRGNYEQYF
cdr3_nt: TGCGCCAGCGTCCGGGACAGGGGAAACTACGAGCAGTACTTC

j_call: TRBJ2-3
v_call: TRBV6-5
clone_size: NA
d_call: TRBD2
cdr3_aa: CASSLAGGPSTDTQYF
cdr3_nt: TGTGCCAGCAGCTTAGCGGGGGGGCCTAGTACAGATACGCAGTATTTT

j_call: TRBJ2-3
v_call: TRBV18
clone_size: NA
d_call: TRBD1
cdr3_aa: CASSQTGGGADTQYF
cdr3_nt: TGTGCCAGCTCACAAACAGGGGGAGGCGCAGATACGCAGTATTTT

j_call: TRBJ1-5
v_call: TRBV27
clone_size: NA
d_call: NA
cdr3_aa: CASSYSGERGQPQHF
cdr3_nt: TGTGCCAGCAGTTATTCAGGGGAGAGGGGTCAGCCCCAGCATTTT

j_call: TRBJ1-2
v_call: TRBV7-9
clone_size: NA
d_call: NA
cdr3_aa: CASSFDPLSHGYTF
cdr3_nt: TGTGCCAGCAGCTTTGACCCCTTAAGCCATGGCTACACCTTC

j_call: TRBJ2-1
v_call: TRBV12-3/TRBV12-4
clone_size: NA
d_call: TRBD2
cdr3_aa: CASSWPSGGSSYNEQFF
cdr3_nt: TGTGCCAGCAGTTGGCCTAGCGGGGGGAGTTCCTACAATGAGCAGTTCTTC

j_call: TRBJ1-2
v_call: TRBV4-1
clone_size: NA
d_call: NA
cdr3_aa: CASSQDWTAYGYTF
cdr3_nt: TGCGCCAGCAGCCAAGATTGGACAGCCTATGGCTACACCTTC